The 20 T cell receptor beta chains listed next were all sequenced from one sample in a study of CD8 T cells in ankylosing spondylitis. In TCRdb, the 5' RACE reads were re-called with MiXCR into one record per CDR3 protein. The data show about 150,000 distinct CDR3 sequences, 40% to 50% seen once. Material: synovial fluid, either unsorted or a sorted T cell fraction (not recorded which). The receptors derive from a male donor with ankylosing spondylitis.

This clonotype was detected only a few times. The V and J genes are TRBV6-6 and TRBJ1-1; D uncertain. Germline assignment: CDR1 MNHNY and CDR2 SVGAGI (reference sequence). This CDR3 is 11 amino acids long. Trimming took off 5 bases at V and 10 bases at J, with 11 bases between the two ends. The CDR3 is CASSEVRVAFF. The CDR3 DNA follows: TGTGCCAGCAGTGAGGTGAGGGTAGCTTTCTTT.

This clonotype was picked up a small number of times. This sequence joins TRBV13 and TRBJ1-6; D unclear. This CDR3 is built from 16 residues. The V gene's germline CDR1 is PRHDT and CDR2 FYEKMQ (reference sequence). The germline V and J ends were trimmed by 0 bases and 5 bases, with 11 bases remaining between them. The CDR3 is CASSLGLAGNNSPLHF. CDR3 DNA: TGTGCCAGCAGCTTAGGCCTGGCAGGCAATAATTCACCCCTCCACTTT.

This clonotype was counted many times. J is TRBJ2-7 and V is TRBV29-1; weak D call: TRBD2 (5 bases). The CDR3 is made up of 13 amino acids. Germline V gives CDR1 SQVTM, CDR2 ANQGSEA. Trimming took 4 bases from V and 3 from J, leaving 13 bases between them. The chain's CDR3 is CSVGHREHYEQYF. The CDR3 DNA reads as TGCAGCGTTGGACACCGGGAACACTACGAGCAGTACTTC.

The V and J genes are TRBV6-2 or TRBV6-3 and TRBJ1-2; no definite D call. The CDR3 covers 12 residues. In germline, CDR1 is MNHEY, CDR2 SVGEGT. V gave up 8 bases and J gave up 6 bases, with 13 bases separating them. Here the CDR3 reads CASREGKNGYTF. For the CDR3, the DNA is TGTGCCAGCCGTGAGGGAAAAAATGGCTACACCTTC.

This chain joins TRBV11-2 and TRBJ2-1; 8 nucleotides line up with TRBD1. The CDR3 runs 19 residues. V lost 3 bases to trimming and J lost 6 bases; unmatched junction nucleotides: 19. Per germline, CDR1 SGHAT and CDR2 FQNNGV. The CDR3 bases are TGTGCCAGCAGCTTTTTTTGGGTTACGACAGGGGTCAGGCCCAATGAGCAGTTCTTC. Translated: CASSFFWVTTGVRPNEQFF.

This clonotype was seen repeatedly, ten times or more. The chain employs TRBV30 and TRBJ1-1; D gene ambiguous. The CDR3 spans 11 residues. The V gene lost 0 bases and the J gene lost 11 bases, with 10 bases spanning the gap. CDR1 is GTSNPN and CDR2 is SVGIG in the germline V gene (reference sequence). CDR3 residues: CAWSVTLEAFF. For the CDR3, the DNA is TGTGCCTGGAGTGTAACGCTGGAGGCTTTCTTT.

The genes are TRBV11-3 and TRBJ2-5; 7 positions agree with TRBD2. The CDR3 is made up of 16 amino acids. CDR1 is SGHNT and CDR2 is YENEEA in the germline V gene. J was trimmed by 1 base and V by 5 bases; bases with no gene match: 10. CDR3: CASSRVTSVLQETQYF. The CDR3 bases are TGTGCCAGCAGCCGCGTAACTAGCGTCCTCCAAGAGACCCAGTACTTC.

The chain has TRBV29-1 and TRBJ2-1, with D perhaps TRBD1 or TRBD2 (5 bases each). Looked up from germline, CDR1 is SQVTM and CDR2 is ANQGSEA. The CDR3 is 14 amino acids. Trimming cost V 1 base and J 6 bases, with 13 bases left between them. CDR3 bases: TGCAGCGTTGAAGGGGGGACCTCCCTCAATGAGCAGTTCTTC. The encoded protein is CSVEGGTSLNEQFF.

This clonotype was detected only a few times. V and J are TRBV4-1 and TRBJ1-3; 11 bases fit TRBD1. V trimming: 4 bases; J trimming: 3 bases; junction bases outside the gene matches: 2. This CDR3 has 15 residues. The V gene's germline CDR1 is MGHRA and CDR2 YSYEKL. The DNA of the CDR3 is TGCGCCAGCAGCCCGGACAGGGGGCTTGGAAACACCATATATTTT. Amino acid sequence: CASSPDRGLGNTIYF.

This CDR3 is CSALRSTSSTGELFF. CDR3 sequence (DNA): TGCAGTGCCCTGAGATCGACTAGCAGCACCGGGGAGCTGTTTTTT. This chain joins TRBV20-1 and TRBJ2-2; 7 nucleotides agree with TRBD2. Germline loops: CDR1 DFQATT, CDR2 SNEGSKA (reference sequence). J lost 4 bases, V lost 6 bases, and 11 bases had no gene match. The CDR3 extends over 15 amino acids.

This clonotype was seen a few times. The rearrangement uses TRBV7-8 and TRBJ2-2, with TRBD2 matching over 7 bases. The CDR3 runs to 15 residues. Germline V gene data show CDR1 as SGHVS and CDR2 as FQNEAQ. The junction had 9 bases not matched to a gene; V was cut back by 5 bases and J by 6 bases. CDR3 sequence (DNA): TGTGCCAGCAGCACCGGACTAGTTTTCTCCGGGGAGCTGTTTTTT. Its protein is CASSTGLVFSGELFF.

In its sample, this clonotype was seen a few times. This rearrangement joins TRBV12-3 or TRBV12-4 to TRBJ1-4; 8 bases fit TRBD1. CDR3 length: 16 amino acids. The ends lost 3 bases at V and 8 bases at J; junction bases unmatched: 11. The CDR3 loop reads CASSFTADRVREKLFF. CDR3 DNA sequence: TGTGCCAGCAGTTTTACAGCGGACAGGGTTCGAGAAAAACTGTTTTTT.

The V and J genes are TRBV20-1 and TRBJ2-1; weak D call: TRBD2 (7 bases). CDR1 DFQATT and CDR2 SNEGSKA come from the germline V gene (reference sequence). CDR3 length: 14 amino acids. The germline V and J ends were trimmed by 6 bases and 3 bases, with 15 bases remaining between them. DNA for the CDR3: TGCAGTGCCGGGGTAGGGGGGGACTACAATGAGCAGTTCTTC. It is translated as CSAGVGGDYNEQFF.

The CDR3 loop is CASRDRGYGYTF. Here the CDR3 DNA reads TGTGCCAGCAGGGACAGGGGCTATGGCTACACCTTC. The chain is built from TRBV28 and TRBJ1-2; 9 bases align to TRBD1. Losses at the gene ends were 6 bases for V and 4 bases for J; bases not matched to a gene: 0. The CDR3 has 12 amino acids. Per germline, CDR1 MDHEN and CDR2 SYDVKM.

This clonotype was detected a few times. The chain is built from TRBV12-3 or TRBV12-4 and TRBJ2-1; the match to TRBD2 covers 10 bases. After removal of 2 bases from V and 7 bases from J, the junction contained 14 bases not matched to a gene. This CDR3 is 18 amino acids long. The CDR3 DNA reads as TGTGCCAGCAGTTTATTGGCTAGCGGGAGCCTCCTAGGGAATGAGCAGTTCTTC. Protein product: CASSLLASGSLLGNEQFF.

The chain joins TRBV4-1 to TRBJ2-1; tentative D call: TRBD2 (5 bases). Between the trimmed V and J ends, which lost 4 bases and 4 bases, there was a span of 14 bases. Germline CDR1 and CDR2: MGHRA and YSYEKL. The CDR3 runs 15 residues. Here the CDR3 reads CASSPGILQYNEQFF. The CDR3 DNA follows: TGCGCCAGCAGCCCGGGGATTCTCCAATACAATGAGCAGTTCTTC.

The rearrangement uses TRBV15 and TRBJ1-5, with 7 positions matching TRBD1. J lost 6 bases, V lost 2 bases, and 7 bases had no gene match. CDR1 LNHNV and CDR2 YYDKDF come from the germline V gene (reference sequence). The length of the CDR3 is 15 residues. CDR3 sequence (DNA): TGTGCCACCAGCAGAAACGACAGGGAGGGTCAGCCCCAGCATTTT. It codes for CATSRNDREGQPQHF. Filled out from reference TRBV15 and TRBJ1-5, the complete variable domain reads DAMVIQNPRYQVTQFGKPVTLSCSQTLNHNVMYWYQQKSSQAPKLLFHYYDKDFNNEADTPDNFQSRRPNTSFCFLDIRSPGLGDTAMYLCATSRNDREGQPQHFGDGTRLSIL.

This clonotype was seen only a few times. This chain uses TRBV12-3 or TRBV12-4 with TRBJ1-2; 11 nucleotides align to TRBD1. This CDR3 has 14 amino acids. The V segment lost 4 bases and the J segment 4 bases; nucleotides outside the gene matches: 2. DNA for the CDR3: TGTGCCAGCAGTTGGACAGGGGGCATCTATGGCTACACCTTC. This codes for CASSWTGGIYGYTF.

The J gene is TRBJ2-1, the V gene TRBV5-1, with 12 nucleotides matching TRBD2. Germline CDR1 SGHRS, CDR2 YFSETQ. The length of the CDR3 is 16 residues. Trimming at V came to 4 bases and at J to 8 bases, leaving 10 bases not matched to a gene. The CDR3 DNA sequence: TGCGCCAGCAGCCCTCTAGCGGGAGGGAGGTTCGATGAGCAGTTCTTC. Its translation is CASSPLAGGRFDEQFF.

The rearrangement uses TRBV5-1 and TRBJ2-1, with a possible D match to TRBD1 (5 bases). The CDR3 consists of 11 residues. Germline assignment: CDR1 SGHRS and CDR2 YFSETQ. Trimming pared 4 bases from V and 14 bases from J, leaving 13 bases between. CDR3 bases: TGCGCCAGCAGCAGGGGCCCCCTGGAGTTCTTC. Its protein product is CASSRGPLEFF.